Shown below are 26 T cell receptor beta chains from a single sample sequenced in a study of CD8 T cells in ankylosing spondylitis. TCRdb processed the 5' RACE reads anew with MiXCR; each CDR3 protein has one entry. The sample contains under 300,000 distinct CDR3 sequences, about 20% of which appear only once. The sequencing input was blood, either unsorted or a sorted T cell fraction (not recorded which). Receptors were obtained from a male donor with ankylosing spondylitis or in good health (not recorded which).

This clonotype was recorded a few times. The chain links TRBV30 to TRBJ2-7, with TRBD1 matching over 9 bases. From germline, CDR1 is GTSNPN and CDR2 SVGIG (reference sequence). Trimming took 1 base from V and 6 from J; bases not matched to a gene: 4. This CDR3 contains 13 residues. The CDR3 DNA reads as TGTGCCTGGAGTGGGACAGGGGTGGGCGAGCAGTACTTC. This encodes CAWSGTGVGEQYF.

A few counts support this clonotype. V usage is TRBV20-1 and J usage is TRBJ2-1; 7 bases align to TRBD2. Germline V CDR1 and CDR2: DFQATT, SNEGSKA (reference sequence). The length of the CDR3 is 17 residues. V lost 3 bases to trimming and J lost 1 base; unmatched junction nucleotides: 12. As DNA, the CDR3 is TGCAGTGCTAGGACGGGAGGCGGGACCGGTTCCTACAATGAGCAGTTCTTC. Protein: CSARTGGGTGSYNEQFF.

This clonotype has just a few counts. This chain links TRBV29-1 with TRBJ2-1; TRBD2 aligns across 7 bases. The germline CDR1 and CDR2 sequences are SQVTM and ANQGSEA. This CDR3 comprises 17 residues. Unmatched junction bases numbered 13, after V lost 5 bases and J lost 0 bases. The CDR3: CSVILADHSHSYNEQFF. CDR3 sequence (DNA): TGCAGCGTTATCCTAGCGGACCACTCACACTCCTACAATGAGCAGTTCTTC.

The chain is built from TRBV28 and TRBJ2-1; D might be TRBD1 or TRBD2, each matching 5 bases. V gave up 7 bases and J gave up 2 bases, with 15 bases separating them. The CDR3 is 15 amino acids. Germline-derived CDR1 and CDR2 are MDHEN and SYDVKM. The CDR3 region is CASNQRQGPYNEQFF. CDR3 in DNA: TGTGCCAGCAACCAGCGGCAGGGCCCCTACAATGAGCAGTTCTTC. Based on the CDR3 plus reference TRBV28 and TRBJ2-1, the full variable domain is DVKVTQSSRYLVKRTGEKVFLECVQDMDHENMFWYRQDPGLGLRLIYFSYDVKMKEKGDIPEGYSVSREKKERFSLILESASTNQTSMYLCASNQRQGPYNEQFFGPGTRLTVL.

The rearrangement links TRBV9 to TRBJ1-1; D remains unclear. Trimming shortened V by 0 bases and J by 0 bases, and 6 bases separated the two germline ends. Germline V CDR1 and CDR2: SGDLS, YYNGEE. There are 14 residues in the CDR3. The DNA of the CDR3 is TGTGCCAGCAGCGTAGAAGGTATGAACACTGAAGCTTTCTTT. This gives the protein CASSVEGMNTEAFF.

There are a few counts of this clonotype. The chain uses TRBV9 and TRBJ2-3; 9 nucleotides agree with TRBD2. J lost 2 bases, V lost 3 bases, and 10 bases had no gene match. This CDR3 region has 17 residues. The germline V gene has CDR1 SGDLS and CDR2 YYNGEE. The CDR3 DNA is TGTGCCAGCAGCGCAAACCCGACTAGCGGCTCCACAGATACGCAGTATTTT. It specifies CASSANPTSGSTDTQYF.

A few counts support this clonotype. The rearrangement uses TRBV20-1 and TRBJ2-7; 11 bases are a match to TRBD2. Germline V lookup: CDR1 DFQATT, CDR2 SNEGSKA (reference sequence). Losses at the gene ends were 0 bases for V and 3 bases for J; bases not matched to a gene: 4. This CDR3 is 15 amino acids long. The CDR3 reads CSARDGTSGYYEQYF. The CDR3 DNA is TGCAGTGCTAGAGATGGGACTAGCGGCTACTACGAGCAGTACTTC.

The chain is built from TRBV29-1 and TRBJ2-3; 7 bases match TRBD1. Germline CDR1 is SQVTM and CDR2 is ANQGSEA. The CDR3 runs 15 residues. With V trimmed by 5 bases and J by 0 bases, 8 bases remained unmatched. The DNA for the CDR3 is TGCAGCGTTAATAAGGGGGCCCCTAGCACAGATACGCAGTATTTT. It codes for CSVNKGAPSTDTQYF.

This chain connects TRBV7-9 to TRBJ2-5; tentatively, D is TRBD2 (6 bases). Per germline, CDR1 SEHNR and CDR2 FQNEAQ (reference sequence). The CDR3 is made up of 12 amino acids. Trimming left V 1 base short and J 11 bases short, with 11 bases between. As DNA, the CDR3 is TGTGCCAGCAGCTTAGAACGGGCGGGGCAGTACTTC. Its translation: CASSLERAGQYF.

V gene TRBV6-1 combines with J gene TRBJ1-1; 8 nucleotides align to TRBD1. The CDR3 runs to 16 residues. The germline V gene encodes CDR1 MNHNS and CDR2 SASEGT. V lost 6 bases to trimming and J lost 4 bases; unmatched junction nucleotides: 13. This CDR3 is CASSLTGGKWSTEAFF. CDR3 nucleotides: TGTGCCAGCAGCCTTACAGGGGGAAAGTGGAGCACTGAAGCTTTCTTT.

This clonotype was observed a few times. V gene TRBV7-3 combines with J gene TRBJ2-2; D is unclear. The CDR3 is made up of 14 amino acids. V gave up 5 bases and J gave up 5 bases, with 12 bases separating them. The germline V gene has CDR1 SGHTA and CDR2 FQGTGA. CDR3 loop: CASSATWGTGELFF. CDR3 DNA sequence: TGTGCCAGCAGCGCGACTTGGGGAACCGGGGAGCTGTTTTTT. Full variable domain (outside the CDR3, taken from reference TRBV7-3 and TRBJ2-2): GAGVSQTPSNKVTEKGKYVELRCDPISGHTALYWYRQSLGQGPEFLIYFQGTGAADDSGLPNDRFFAVRPEGSVSTLKIQRTERGDSAVYLCASSATWGTGELFFGEGSRLTVL.

This clonotype occurred a few times. The chain has TRBV10-3 and TRBJ2-2; TRBD2 aligns across 7 bases. The CDR3 has 14 residues. Germline V gene data show CDR1 as ENHRY and CDR2 as SYGVKD. The trim removed 9 bases at V and 1 base at J, leaving 5 bases unmatched. This chain's CDR3 is CAILARGNTGELFF. In nucleotides, the CDR3 is TGTGCCATACTAGCGCGAGGGAACACCGGGGAGCTGTTTTTT.

The chain combines TRBV30 with TRBJ2-7, with 7 bases identical to TRBD1. Losses at the gene ends were 3 bases for V and 2 bases for J; bases not matched to a gene: 4. Per the germline V gene, CDR1 is GTSNPN and CDR2 is SVGIG (reference sequence). The CDR3 contains 13 residues. CDR3 residues: CAWRGQPTYEQYF. For the CDR3, the DNA is TGTGCCTGGAGGGGACAGCCGACCTACGAGCAGTACTTC.

This clonotype has ten or more counts. DNA for the CDR3: TGCAGTGCTATGACTGGTTCCTACGAGCAGTACTTC. It is translated as CSAMTGSYEQYF. The chain recombines TRBV20-1 with TRBJ2-7; D unresolved. Germline CDR1 reads DFQATT; CDR2 reads SNEGSKA (reference sequence). The CDR3 covers 12 residues. The V and J ends lost 4 bases and 1 base respectively, with 8 bases between them.

This chain connects TRBV2 to TRBJ2-5, with 8 bases lining up with TRBD2. The CDR3 is 19 residues long. The V gene's germline CDR1 is SNHLY and CDR2 FYNNEI. Germline trimming cut 4 bases from V and 4 bases from J; bases unmatched to any gene: 20. The CDR3: CASSGSSGGLTGHVETQYF. CDR3 nucleotide sequence: TGTGCCAGCAGTGGAAGCAGCGGGGGCCTCACAGGGCACGTAGAGACCCAGTACTTC. Full variable domain (rest looked up from reference TRBV2 and TRBJ2-5): EPEVTQTPSHQVTQMGQEVILRCVPISNHLYFYWYRQILGQKVEFLVSFYNNEISEKSEIFDDQFSVERPDGSNFTLKIRSTKLEDSAMYFCASSGSSGGLTGHVETQYFGPGTRLLVL.

This clonotype was seen at least ten times. The V and J genes are TRBV24-1 and TRBJ2-1; no definite D call. V was clipped by 5 bases and J by 9 bases, with 13 bases between them. The germline V gene encodes CDR1 KGHDR and CDR2 SFDVKD. The CDR3 loop spans 13 amino acids. The CDR3 sequence is CATSGLGNGEQFF. DNA for the CDR3: TGTGCCACCAGTGGGCTGGGGAATGGTGAGCAGTTCTTC.

This clonotype appeared many times. This rearrangement joins TRBV24-1 to TRBJ2-2, with D perhaps assigned TRBD1 or TRBD2 (5 bases each). There are 15 residues in the CDR3. Trimming pared 7 bases from V and 0 bases from J, leaving 11 bases between. Germline-derived CDR1 and CDR2 are KGHDR and SFDVKD. CDR3 in DNA: TGTGCCACCAGGGACACGGGAACGAACACCGGGGAGCTGTTTTTT. Translation: CATRDTGTNTGELFF.

The chain has TRBV29-1 and TRBJ2-1, with D possibly TRBD1 on 6 matching bases. The ends were cut back, 4 bases at V and 4 bases at J, with 17 bases in the middle. The CDR3 consists of 15 residues. The germline V gene has CDR1 SQVTM and CDR2 ANQGSEA. As DNA, the CDR3 is TGCAGCGTTGGTCCTGTGGACAGAACATACAATGAGCAGTTCTTC. It is translated as CSVGPVDRTYNEQFF.

The gene calls are TRBV19 and TRBJ2-2; a possible D gene is TRBD2 (6 bases). V lost 3 bases, J lost 3 bases, and 11 bases lay in between. The CDR3 loop spans 15 amino acids. Looked up from germline, CDR1 is LNHDA and CDR2 is SQIVND (reference sequence). The CDR3 nucleotides read TGTGCCAGTAGTATTGCTAGCGTTTACACCGGGGAGCTGTTTTTT. As protein: CASSIASVYTGELFF.

There are a few counts of this clonotype. The J gene is TRBJ2-3, the V gene TRBV29-1; 8 bases line up with TRBD1. This CDR3 spans 15 amino acids. V gave up 4 bases and J gave up 1 base; unmatched junction bases: 7. CDR1 is SQVTM and CDR2 is ANQGSEA in the germline V gene. The CDR3: CSVVGTGGGTDTQYF. The DNA for the CDR3 is TGCAGCGTTGTCGGGACAGGAGGGGGCACAGATACGCAGTATTTT.

This chain connects TRBV4-1 to TRBJ2-1, with D maybe TRBD2 (5 bases). The CDR3 is 15 amino acids. Trimming removed 0 bases from V and 3 bases from J, with 9 bases in between. Germline CDR1 is MGHRA and CDR2 is YSYEKL. CDR3 DNA: TGCGCCAGCAGCCAAGATCGGACTGACTACAATGAGCAGTTCTTC. It translates to CASSQDRTDYNEQFF.

In this sample, this clonotype turned up many times. The rearrangement joins TRBV4-2 to TRBJ2-3, with unresolved D. Looked up from germline, CDR1 is LGHNA and CDR2 is YNFKEQ. Trimming removed 11 bases from V and 2 bases from J, with 23 bases in between. The CDR3 runs to 16 residues. The CDR3 here is CASRQDAAEFTDTQYF. The CDR3 DNA reads as TGTGCCTCCCGCCAAGACGCGGCAGAATTCACAGATACGCAGTATTTT.

The V gene is TRBV6-2 or TRBV6-3, the J gene TRBJ2-1; TRBD2 agrees at 12 bases. J was trimmed by 6 bases and V by 7 bases; bases with no gene match: 4. This CDR3 spans 14 amino acids. Germline CDR1 is MNHEY and CDR2 is SVGEGT. The CDR3 DNA is TGTGCCAGCACCCTAGCGGGAGGGCCCAATGAGCAGTTCTTC. This encodes CASTLAGGPNEQFF.

This clonotype appeared a few times. This rearrangement joins TRBV6-5 to TRBJ2-2; 10 positions match TRBD2. The CDR3 is 16 amino acids. The junction had 3 bases not matched to a gene; V was cut back by 3 bases and J by 2 bases. Germline V gene data show CDR1 as MNHEY and CDR2 as SVGAGI. The CDR3 DNA reads TGTGCCAGCAGTTATGGACTAGCGGCCAACACCGGGGAGCTGTTTTTT. It is translated as CASSYGLAANTGELFF.

This clonotype has a count of ten or more. The V and J genes are TRBV25-1 and TRBJ2-7; D unresolved. Germline loops: CDR1 MGHDK, CDR2 SYGVNS. This CDR3 contains 13 residues. The ends were cut back, 4 bases at V and 1 base at J, with 8 bases in the middle. The CDR3 region is CASSGFDSYEQYF. CDR3 bases: TGTGCCAGCAGTGGCTTTGATTCCTACGAGCAGTACTTC.

This clonotype has a handful of counts. V usage is TRBV24-1 and J usage is TRBJ2-3; D is unclear. Trimming removed 4 bases from V and 6 bases from J, with 7 bases in between. CDR3 length: 12 residues. Germline CDR1 KGHDR, CDR2 SFDVKD. In nucleotides, the CDR3 is TGTGCCACCAGTGACCCCCGGGATACGCAGTATTTT. It is translated as CATSDPRDTQYF.